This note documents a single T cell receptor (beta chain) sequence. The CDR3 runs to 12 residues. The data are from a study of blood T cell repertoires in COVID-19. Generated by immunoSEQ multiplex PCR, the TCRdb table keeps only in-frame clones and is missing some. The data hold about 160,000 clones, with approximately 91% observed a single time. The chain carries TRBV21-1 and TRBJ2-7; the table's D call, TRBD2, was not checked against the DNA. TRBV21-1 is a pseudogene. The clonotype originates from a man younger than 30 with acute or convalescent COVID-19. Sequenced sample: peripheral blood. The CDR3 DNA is TGTGCCAGCAGCCCTCGCTCCTACGAGCAGTACTTC. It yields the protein CASSPRSYEQYF.